The sequence of this TCR beta chain was determined in a study of T cell responses to AZD1222 COVID-19 vaccine listed by TCRdb under 2021. Study-wide context: AZD1222 recipients whose second dose came at about 4 weeks and those whose second dose came at about 12 weeks were combined into one group, since spike-specific TCR depth and breadth did not differ between the two schedules. A total of 233 trial participants underwent TCR sequencing, of whom approximately 210 received two doses of AZD1222 and some 26 received two doses of the MenACWY control vaccine. Trial participants were enrolled by age into 18-55, 56-69 and 70-plus year subgroups, with roughly 150, 30 and 60 TCR-sequenced participants respectively.

The time point label on this specimen signifies: baseline before first vaccination. Vaccinee samples were obtained from the UK trials COV001 and COV002, which included a single-blind randomized controlled phase 2/3 trial of AZD1222 (ChAdOx1 nCoV-19) in healthy adults. For TCRbeta chain sequencing, PBMC samples were collected from trial participants at day 0 and at day 28 after the second dose. The paper's findings and limits, for the study overall: Most participants were white British and females outnumbered males, and the authors suggested that clonal diversity may have been underestimated. A significant rise in spike-specific TCR breadth and depth was observed after two AZD1222 doses relative to day 0 and relative to MenACWY recipients. Only five or six AZD1222 recipients were SARS-CoV-2 seropositive at baseline, limiting conclusions about previously exposed vaccinees. The vaccine-associated CD4 TCRs covered the entire spike protein, and the dominant responses fell in regions 160-218 and 743-854. In the small 56-69-year group, the increase in depth fell short of significance, most likely because of low power. Because no day 14 peak-response samples were available, repertoires were characterized only after the peak T cell response. Nearly half of unique spike-specific TCRs reportedly recognized epitopes outside regions mutated in the B.1.351 and B.1.1.7 variants.

From the cysteine up to the phenylalanine, the CDR3 has a length of 16 residues. Solely the CDR3 DNA is kept, with 48 bases framed from the first base. Per the germline V gene, KGHSH is the CDR1 and LQKENI is the CDR2. At the junction V is shortened by 3 bases and J by 2 bases, with 16 bases in between. The CDR3 regions of human TCRbeta chains were subjected to immunosequencing. Concerning the study's data processing: TCRs in the repertoires were matched against a reference library of SARS-CoV-2-specific TCRs that had been generated with the MIRA antigen-specificity platform. Breadth was defined as the fraction of unique TCRs that were SARS-CoV-2-associated, and depth was defined as the fraction of total T cells that were SARS-CoV-2-associated. Using the MIRA data, every spike-specific TCR was mapped to the spike region that the TCR reacted to and assigned to either a CD4 or a CD8 class. Log10-transformed breadth and depth values were compared by one-way ANOVA with Sidak's multiple comparisons tests. What TCRdb holds here is the immuneACCESS table cut down to in-frame rearrangements. Part of the clones is not present; checked against another copy, under half of the missing clones reflect an unresolved V gene, and the others are unexplained. That table supplies the V and J calls and clone size; D and trimming were determined from the DNA. The sample contains 80,000 to 100,000 clones, 85% to 90% of them found a single time. The top ten constitute roughly 7.7% of the sample.

With regard to this clone: Its antigen is not yet known. No quality values exist for individual bases; no much larger clone is one base distant.

The sample in question was peripheral blood, obtained on day 0 of AZD1222 vaccination. The chain uses TRBV18 and TRBJ2-5; tentative D gene TRBD2, with 6 bases matching. The source is an adult in good health. The sequenced DNA is TGTGCCAGCTCACCCCCTCGCGGGGTGGGACAAGAGACCCAGTACTTC. It translates to CASSPPRGVGQETQYF.